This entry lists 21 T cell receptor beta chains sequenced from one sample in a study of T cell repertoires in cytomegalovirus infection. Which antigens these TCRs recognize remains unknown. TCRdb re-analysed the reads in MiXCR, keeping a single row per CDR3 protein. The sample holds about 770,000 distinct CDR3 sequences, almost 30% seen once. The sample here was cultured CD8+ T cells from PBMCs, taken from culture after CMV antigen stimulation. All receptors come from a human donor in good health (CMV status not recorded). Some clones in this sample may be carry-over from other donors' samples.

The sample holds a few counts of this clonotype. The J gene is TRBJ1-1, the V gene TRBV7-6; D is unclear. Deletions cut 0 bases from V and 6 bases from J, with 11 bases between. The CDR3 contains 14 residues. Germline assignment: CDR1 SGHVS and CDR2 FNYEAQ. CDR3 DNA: TGTGCCAGCAGCTTAGCGCTAGGTTACGCTGAAGCTTTCTTT. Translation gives CASSLALGYAEAFF.

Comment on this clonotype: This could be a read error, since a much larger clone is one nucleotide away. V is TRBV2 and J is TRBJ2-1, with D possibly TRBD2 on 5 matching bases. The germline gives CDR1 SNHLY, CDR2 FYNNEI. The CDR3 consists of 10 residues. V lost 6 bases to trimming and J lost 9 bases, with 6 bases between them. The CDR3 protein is CASRGSEQFF. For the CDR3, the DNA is TGTGCCAGCAGGGGGAGTGAGCAGTTCTTC.

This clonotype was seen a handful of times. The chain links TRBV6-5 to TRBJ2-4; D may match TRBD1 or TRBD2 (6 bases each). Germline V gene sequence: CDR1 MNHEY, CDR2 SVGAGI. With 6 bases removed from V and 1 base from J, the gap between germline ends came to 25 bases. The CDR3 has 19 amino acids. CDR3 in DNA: TGTGCCAGCAGCCACAGCTCTCTTAACACAGGGAGGGCCAAAAACATTCAGTACTTC. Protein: CASSHSSLNTGRAKNIQYF.

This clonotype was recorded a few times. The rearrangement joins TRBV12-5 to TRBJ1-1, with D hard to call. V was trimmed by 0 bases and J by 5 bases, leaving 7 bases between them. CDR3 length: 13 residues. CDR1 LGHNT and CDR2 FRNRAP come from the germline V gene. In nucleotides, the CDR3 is TGTGCTAGTGGTTTGGTACGAAAGACTGAAGCTTTCTTT. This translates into CASGLVRKTEAFF. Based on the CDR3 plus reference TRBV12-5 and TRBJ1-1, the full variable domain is DARVTQTPRHKVTEMGQEVTMRCQPILGHNTVFWYRQTMMQGLELLAYFRNRAPLDDSGMPKDRFSAEMPDATLATLKIQPSEPRDSAVYFCASGLVRKTEAFFGQGTRLTVV.

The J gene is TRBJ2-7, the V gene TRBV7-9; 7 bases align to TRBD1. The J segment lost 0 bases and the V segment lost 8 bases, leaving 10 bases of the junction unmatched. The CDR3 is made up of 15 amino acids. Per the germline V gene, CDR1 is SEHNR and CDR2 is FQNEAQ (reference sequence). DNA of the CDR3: TGTGCCAGCCTTGGCCGGGACAGCTTCTCCTACGAGCAGTACTTC. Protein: CASLGRDSFSYEQYF.

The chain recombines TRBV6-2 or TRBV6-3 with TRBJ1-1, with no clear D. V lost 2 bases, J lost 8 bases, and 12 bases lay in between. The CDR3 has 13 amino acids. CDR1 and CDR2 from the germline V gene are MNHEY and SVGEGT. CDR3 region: CASSYPAADEAFF. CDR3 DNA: TGTGCCAGCAGTTACCCCGCAGCAGACGAAGCTTTCTTT.

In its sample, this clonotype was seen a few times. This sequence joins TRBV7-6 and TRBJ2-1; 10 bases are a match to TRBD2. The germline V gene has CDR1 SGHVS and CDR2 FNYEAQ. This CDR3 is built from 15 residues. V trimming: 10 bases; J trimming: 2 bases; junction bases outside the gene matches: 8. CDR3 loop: CATPSSGGAYNEQFF. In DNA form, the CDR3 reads TGTGCCACACCGTCCAGCGGGGGGGCCTACAATGAGCAGTTCTTC.

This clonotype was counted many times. CDR3 loop: CASSSTLPYGNTEAFF. DNA of the CDR3: TGTGCCAGCAGCTCCACCTTACCATACGGAAACACTGAAGCTTTCTTT. This chain joins TRBV7-2 and TRBJ1-1; D gene ambiguous. This CDR3 region has 16 residues. The V gene's germline CDR1 is SGHTA and CDR2 FQGNSA. V was pared by 4 bases and J by 2 bases, with 17 bases between.

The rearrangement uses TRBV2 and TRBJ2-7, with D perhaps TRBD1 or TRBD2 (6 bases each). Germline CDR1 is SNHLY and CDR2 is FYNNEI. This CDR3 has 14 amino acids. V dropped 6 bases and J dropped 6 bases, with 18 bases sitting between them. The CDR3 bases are TGTGCCAGCAGGGAGGGACAAGGGGAACGCGAGCAGTACTTC. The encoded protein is CASREGQGEREQYF.

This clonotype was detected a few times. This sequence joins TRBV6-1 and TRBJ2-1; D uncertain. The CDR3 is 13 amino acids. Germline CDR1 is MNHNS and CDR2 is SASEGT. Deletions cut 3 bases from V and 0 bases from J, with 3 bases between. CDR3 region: CASSEDSYNEQFF. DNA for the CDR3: TGTGCCAGCAGTGAGGACTCCTACAATGAGCAGTTCTTC.

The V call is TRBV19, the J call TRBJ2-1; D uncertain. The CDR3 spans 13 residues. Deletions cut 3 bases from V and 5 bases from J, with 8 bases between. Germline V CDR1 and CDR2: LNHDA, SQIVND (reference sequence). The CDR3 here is CASSMFPDNEQFF. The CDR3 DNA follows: TGTGCCAGTAGTATGTTCCCAGACAATGAGCAGTTCTTC.

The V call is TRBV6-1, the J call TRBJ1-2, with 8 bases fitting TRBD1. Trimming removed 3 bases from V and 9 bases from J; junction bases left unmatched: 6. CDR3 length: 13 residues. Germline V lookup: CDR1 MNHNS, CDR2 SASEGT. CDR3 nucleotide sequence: TGTGCCAGCAGTGACGAGACAGGGGATAGCTACACCTTC. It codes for CASSDETGDSYTF.

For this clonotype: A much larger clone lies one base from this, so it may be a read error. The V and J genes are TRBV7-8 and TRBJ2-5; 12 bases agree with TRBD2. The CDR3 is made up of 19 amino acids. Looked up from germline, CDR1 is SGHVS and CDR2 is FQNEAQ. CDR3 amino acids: CASSRLRLPSGGALETLYF. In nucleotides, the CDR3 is TGTGCCAGCAGCCGGTTGCGTCTACCTAGCGGGGGGGCCCTGGAGACCCTGTACTTC.

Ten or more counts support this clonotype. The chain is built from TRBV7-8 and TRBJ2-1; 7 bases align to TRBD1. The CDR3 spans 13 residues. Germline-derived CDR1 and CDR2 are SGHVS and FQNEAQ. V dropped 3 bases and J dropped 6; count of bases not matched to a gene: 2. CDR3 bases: TGTGCCAGCAGCTTCAGACAGGGCAATGAGCAGTTCTTC. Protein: CASSFRQGNEQFF.

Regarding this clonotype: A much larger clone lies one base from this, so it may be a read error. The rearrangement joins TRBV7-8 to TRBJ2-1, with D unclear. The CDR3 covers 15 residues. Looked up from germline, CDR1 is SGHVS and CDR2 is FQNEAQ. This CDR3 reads CANSSPLVSYNEQFF. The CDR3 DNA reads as TGTGCCAACAGCTCCCCTCTAGTCTCCTACAATGAGCAGTTCTTC.

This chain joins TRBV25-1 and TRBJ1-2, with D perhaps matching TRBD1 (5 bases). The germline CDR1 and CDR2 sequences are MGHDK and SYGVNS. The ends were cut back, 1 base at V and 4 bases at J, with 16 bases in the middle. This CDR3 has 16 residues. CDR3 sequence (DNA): TGTGCCAGCAGTGAATTTTGGATAGGGGAGGCCTATGGCTACACCTTC. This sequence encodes CASSEFWIGEAYGYTF.

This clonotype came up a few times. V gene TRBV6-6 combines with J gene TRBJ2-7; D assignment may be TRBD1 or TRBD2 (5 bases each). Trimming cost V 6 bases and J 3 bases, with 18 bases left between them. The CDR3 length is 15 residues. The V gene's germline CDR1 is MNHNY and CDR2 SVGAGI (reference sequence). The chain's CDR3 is CASRTPSGPSYEQYF. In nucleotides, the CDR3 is TGTGCCAGCAGGACCCCTTCGGGACCGAGCTACGAGCAGTACTTC.

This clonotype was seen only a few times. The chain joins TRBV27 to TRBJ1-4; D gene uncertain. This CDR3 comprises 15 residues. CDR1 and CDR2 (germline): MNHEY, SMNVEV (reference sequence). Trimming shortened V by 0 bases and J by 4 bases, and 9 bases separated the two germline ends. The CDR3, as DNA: TGTGCCAGCAGTTTATCCCTCCCTCATAATGAAAAACTGTTTTTT. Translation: CASSLSLPHNEKLFF.

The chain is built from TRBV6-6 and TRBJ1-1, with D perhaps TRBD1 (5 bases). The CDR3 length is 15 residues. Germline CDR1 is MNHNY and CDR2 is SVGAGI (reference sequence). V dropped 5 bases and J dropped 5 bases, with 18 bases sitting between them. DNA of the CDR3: TGTGCCAGCAGTCCTGACCGGGGCTGGGGGACTGAAGCTTTCTTT. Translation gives CASSPDRGWGTEAFF.

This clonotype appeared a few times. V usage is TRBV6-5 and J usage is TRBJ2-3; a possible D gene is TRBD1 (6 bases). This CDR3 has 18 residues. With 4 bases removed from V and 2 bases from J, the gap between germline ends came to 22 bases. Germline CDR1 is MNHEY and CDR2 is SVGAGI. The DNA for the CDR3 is TGTGCCAGCAGTTCCCCCTATAGAATCCCAGGGGCCACAGATACGCAGTATTTT. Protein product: CASSSPYRIPGATDTQYF.

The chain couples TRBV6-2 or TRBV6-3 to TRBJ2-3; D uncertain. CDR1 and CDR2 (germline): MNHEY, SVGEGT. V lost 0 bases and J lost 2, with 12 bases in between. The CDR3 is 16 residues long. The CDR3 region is CASSYSNKRYTDTQYF. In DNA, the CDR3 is TGTGCCAGCAGTTACTCGAACAAGCGATACACAGATACGCAGTATTTT.